This passage covers 5 T cell receptor beta chains from one sample sequenced in a study of monozygotic twins with inflammatory bowel disease. TCRdb re-called the 5' RACE reads, yielding one record per CDR3 amino acid sequence without DNA. The listing records some 100,000 distinct CDR3 sequences. Source material: blood. These receptors all come from a human donor with ulcerative colitis or Crohn's disease, or a healthy co-twin of an affected twin (not recorded which).

The chain has TRBV10-3 and TRBJ2-1; the D call from TCRdb, TRBD1, cannot be confirmed without DNA. From germline, CDR1 is ENHRY and CDR2 SYGVKD. This CDR3 has 12 residues. CDR3 sequence reads: CSISVTGEEQFF.

The CDR3 loop reads CASSFDTGETGELFF. The rearrangement links TRBV7-2 to TRBJ2-2; TCRdb calls TRBD1, which cannot be checked without DNA. There are 15 residues in the CDR3. Germline CDR1 is SGHTA and CDR2 is FQGNSA.

This chain uses TRBV5-1 with TRBJ2-5; TCRdb calls TRBD1, which cannot be checked without DNA. CDR1 is SGHRS, CDR2 YFSETQ, per germline. The CDR3 covers 15 residues. This CDR3 reads CASSSFLTGQETQYF.

This chain connects TRBV20-1 to TRBJ1-1. The germline CDR1 and CDR2 sequences are DFQATT and SNEGSKA (reference sequence). CDR3 length equals 15 residues. The CDR3: CSARGEVRGWTEAFF.

The V and J genes are TRBV19 and TRBJ1-1. The CDR3 is 15 residues long. CDR1 and CDR2 (germline): LNHDA, SQIVND (reference sequence). The CDR3 sequence is CASSIGLAVSTEAFF.